This T cell receptor (beta chain) was captured by sequencing in a study of cytomegalovirus exposure and HLA in healthy donors. Across the whole study: Among the 398 genotyped donors, just over 80% were placed in the Caucasian-associated ancestry cluster. Study-level findings and limits: In a later analysis, a missense DCLRE1C variant was linked to TCR beta V- and J-gene trimming. Other equally common chains were less clonally expanded than HLA-associated TCR beta chains, a later analysis showed. Immune exposure data for these donors was limited to CMV serostatus.

There are a few counts of this clone. Its antigen is undetermined. Both 60 Vbeta primers and 13 Jbeta primers went into the PCR. TCRdb's table, derived via immunoSEQ multiplex PCR, lists solely in-frame clones and lacks some. The sample carries 70,000 to 95,000 clones, approximately 76% recorded once. This CDR3 comprises 15 residues. The ends were cut back, 5 bases at V and 3 bases at J, with 14 bases in the middle. Germline CDR1 is SEHNR and CDR2 is FQNEAQ (reference sequence). This TCR derives from a man aged 25-45 years in good health and CMV-seropositive. This rearrangement joins TRBV7-9 to TRBJ1-5; tentative D call: TRBD1 (5 bases). Sequenced input: PBMCs. CDR3 region: CASSADRDFNQPQHF. For the CDR3, the DNA is TGTGCCAGCAGCGCCGACCGGGACTTCAATCAGCCCCAGCATTTT.